Each of the 23 T cell receptor beta chains below was sequenced from the same sample in a study of blood T cell repertoires in COVID-19. Here immunoSEQ multiplex PCR was the method, and the copy in TCRdb shows in-frame clones only, minus some. The repertoire has hundreds of thousands of clones, around 85% of them found once; the top ten carry about 2%. The source material was PBMCs or T cells enriched from blood (not recorded which). The receptor set was obtained from a woman younger than 45 who had been exposed to COVID-19.

The chain uses TRBV5-4 and TRBJ2-3, with TRBD2 identical over 8 bases. This CDR3 spans 16 amino acids. The V segment lost 1 base and the J segment 3 bases; nucleotides outside the gene matches: 7. CDR1 is SGHNT and CDR2 is YYREEE in the germline V gene (reference sequence). In nucleotides, the CDR3 is TGTGCCAGCAGCTTGATCGCCCAGCGGGGGACAGATACGCAGTATTTT. It is translated as CASSLIAQRGTDTQYF. The whole variable domain, filled in from reference TRBV5-4 and TRBJ2-3, reads ETGVTQSPTHLIKTRGQQVTLRCSSQSGHNTVSWYQQALGQGPQFIFQYYREEENGRGNFPPRFSGLQFPNYSSELNVNALELDDSALYLCASSLIAQRGTDTQYFGPGTRLTVL.

The chain has TRBV5-4 and TRBJ2-2, with a weak D call TRBD2 (5 bases). CDR3 size: 15 residues. Germline loops: CDR1 SGHNT, CDR2 YYREEE (reference sequence). The ends were cut back, 1 base at V and 6 bases at J, with 13 bases in the middle. This CDR3 is CASSLPGWKAGELFF. As DNA, the CDR3 is TGTGCCAGCAGCTTGCCGGGGTGGAAAGCCGGGGAGCTGTTTTTT.

The J gene is TRBJ1-1, the V gene TRBV30; 9 bases align to TRBD1. V was clipped by 0 bases and J by 4 bases; unmatched bases: 12. The germline V gene encodes CDR1 GTSNPN and CDR2 SVGIG (reference sequence). This CDR3 has 17 amino acids. The DNA of the CDR3 is TGTGCCTGGAGTGTACGTAAGAGGAGGGACAGGGCCACTGAAGCTTTCTTT. It encodes CAWSVRKRRDRATEAFF.

Of note for this clone: The junction departs from germline at one end; a sequencing error may be responsible. The chain joins TRBV7-7 to TRBJ2-7; 8 nucleotides agree with TRBD1. Germline loops: CDR1 SSHAT, CDR2 FNYEAQ (reference sequence). The CDR3 covers 14 residues. Here the CDR3 reads CASSLGGQGGEQYF. DNA of the CDR3: TGTGCTAGCAGCTTAGGAGGACAGGGCGGGGAGCAGTACTTC.

The chain combines TRBV30 with TRBJ2-7; 10 nucleotides agree with TRBD1. Germline CDR1 reads GTSNPN; CDR2 reads SVGIG (reference sequence). The CDR3 runs to 17 residues. V gave up 4 bases and J gave up 3 bases; unmatched junction bases: 15. In nucleotides, the CDR3 is TGTGCCTGGAAGAAACCGGGACAGGGGAATAAGGGCTACGAGCAGTACTTC. Translation: CAWKKPGQGNKGYEQYF.

CDR3: CASSRTSGMTGELFF. As DNA, the CDR3 is TGTGCCAGTAGCCGGACTAGCGGTATGACCGGGGAGCTGTTTTTT. The rearrangement links TRBV19 to TRBJ2-2; 10 nucleotides line up with TRBD2. V was pared by 6 bases and J by 5 bases, with 6 bases of the junction left unmatched. The CDR3 loop spans 15 amino acids. Germline loops: CDR1 LNHDA, CDR2 SQIVND (reference sequence).

This chain joins TRBV9 and TRBJ1-2, with D possibly being TRBD1 (6 bases). Trimming took off 0 bases at V and 1 base at J, with 10 bases between the two ends. The CDR3 totals 15 residues. In germline, CDR1 is SGDLS, CDR2 YYNGEE. The CDR3 region has the DNA TGTGCCAGCAGCGTAGGCGGACAGTTTAACTATGGCTACACCTTC. This codes for CASSVGGQFNYGYTF.

The chain joins TRBV28 to TRBJ2-1; 10 bases are a match to TRBD2. The CDR3 covers 14 residues. Germline V gene data show CDR1 as MDHEN and CDR2 as SYDVKM. The ends lost 6 bases at V and 3 bases at J; junction bases unmatched: 2. CDR3 bases: TGTGCCAGCAGCGGACTAGCGGACTACAATGAGCAGTTCTTC. Protein product: CASSGLADYNEQFF.

The chain combines TRBV3-1 (or the pseudogene TRBV3-2) with TRBJ2-1; D gene uncertain. The CDR3 consists of 14 residues. Between the trimmed V and J ends, which lost 0 bases and 10 bases, there was a span of 13 bases. CDR1 is LGHDT and CDR2 is YNNKEL in the germline V gene (reference sequence). The CDR3, as DNA: TGTGCCAGCAGCCAAGACGCCGCCTCCGAGGAGCAGTTCTTC. Amino acids: CASSQDAASEEQFF.

J is TRBJ1-1 and V is TRBV3-1 (or the pseudogene TRBV3-2), with a tentative D call TRBD1 (6 bases). Deletions cut 5 bases from V and 4 bases from J, with 14 bases between. The length of the CDR3 is 14 residues. Germline V gene lookup returns CDR1 LGHDT and CDR2 YNNKEL (reference sequence). CDR3 in amino acids: CASSTVMGATEAFF. The CDR3 coding sequence is TGTGCCAGCAGCACCGTGATGGGGGCCACTGAAGCTTTCTTT.

The chain joins TRBV4-1 to TRBJ1-1, with a tentative D call TRBD1 (5 bases). The V end lost 5 bases, the J end lost 5 bases, and 12 bases lay between the germline ends. Germline CDR1 is MGHRA and CDR2 is YSYEKL. The CDR3 extends over 13 amino acids. The CDR3 sequence is CASSIPGGTEAFF. CDR3 nucleotides: TGCGCCAGCAGCATTCCGGGGGGGACTGAAGCTTTCTTT.

This chain connects TRBV6-5 to TRBJ1-4; tentatively, D is TRBD1 (6 bases). This CDR3 has 13 amino acids. CDR1 is MNHEY and CDR2 is SVGAGI in the germline V gene. Deletions cut 7 bases from V and 7 bases from J, with 13 bases between. The CDR3 DNA follows: TGTGCCAGCACAGGGGCTGGTCTTGAAAAACTGTTTTTT. As protein: CASTGAGLEKLFF.

The chain is built from TRBV5-4 and TRBJ2-5; 7 bases line up with TRBD1. V shed 7 bases and J 2 bases; nucleotides not matched to a gene: 14. The CDR3 covers 16 residues. Per the germline V gene, CDR1 is SGHNT and CDR2 is YYREEE (reference sequence). The DNA of the CDR3 is TGTGCCAGCTCTTACAAGGGGGCGGGCAGGCAAGAGACCCAGTACTTC. It specifies CASSYKGAGRQETQYF.

The rearrangement uses TRBV6-5 and TRBJ2-7; possible D gene TRBD1, 6 bases. CDR1 is MNHEY, CDR2 SVGAGI, per germline. CDR3 length equals 15 residues. V was clipped by 8 bases and J by 6 bases, with 23 bases between them. In nucleotides, the CDR3 is TGTGCCAGCCGTAGTTTGGAGCAGGGGAAGTTCGAGCAGTACTTC. The encoded protein is CASRSLEQGKFEQYF.

This sequence joins TRBV7-6 and TRBJ2-5, with 12 bases aligning to TRBD2. J gave up 5 bases and V 5 bases, and 9 bases lay outside the gene matches. The V gene's germline CDR1 is SGHVS and CDR2 FNYEAQ. The CDR3 runs 16 residues. DNA of the CDR3: TGTGCCAGCAGCCAATCTAGCGGGAGGGCCTACGAGACCCAGTACTTC. Translation: CASSQSSGRAYETQYF.

The count of this clone is one. The chain couples TRBV12-5 to TRBJ2-3; possible D gene TRBD1, 6 bases. Between the trimmed V and J ends, which lost 5 bases and 0 bases, there was a span of 21 bases. In germline, CDR1 is LGHNT, CDR2 FRNRAP. The CDR3 is made up of 18 amino acids. CDR3 DNA sequence: TGTGCTAGTGGTAATAGAATCCAAACAGGGTCTAGCACAGATACGCAGTATTTT. Translation: CASGNRIQTGSSTDTQYF.

The rearrangement joins TRBV12-1 to TRBJ2-4; TRBD2 is taken as the D call from the table, unchecked against the DNA. TRBV12-1 is a documented pseudogene. This CDR3 contains 16 residues. The CDR3 region is CASSFYPKLAKNIQYF. CDR3 DNA sequence: TGTGCCAGCAGCTTTTACCCTAAACTAGCCAAAAACATTCAGTACTTC.

This chain uses TRBV5-1 with TRBJ1-3; D uncertain. CDR1 SGHRS and CDR2 YFSETQ come from the germline V gene. CDR3 length equals 16 residues. Trimming shortened V by 0 bases and J by 2 bases, and 12 bases separated the two germline ends. The CDR3 nucleotides are TGCGCCAGCAGCTTGGCTCAGATGCTCACTGGAAACACCATATATTTT. Its protein product is CASSLAQMLTGNTIYF.

The chain couples TRBV2 to TRBJ1-2; D may be TRBD1 (5 bases). The CDR3 spans 13 residues. The germline V and J ends were trimmed by 7 bases and 2 bases, with 11 bases remaining between them. Per germline, CDR1 SNHLY and CDR2 FYNNEI. CDR3 nucleotides: TGTGCCAGCAATCAGGGTGCCAACTATGGCTACACCTTC. It codes for CASNQGANYGYTF.

This clone was observed a single time. The chain carries TRBV28 and TRBJ1-6; TRBD1 might be the D (5 bases). V dropped 2 bases and J dropped 12 bases, with 32 bases sitting between them. This CDR3 spans 20 amino acids. CDR1 is MDHEN and CDR2 is SYDVKM in the germline V gene. As DNA, the CDR3 is TGTGCCAGCAGTTTACGGACATTAACCAGGGTTTCACCCCTCCCGGTACCCCTCCACTTT. This translates into CASSLRTLTRVSPLPVPLHF.

The CDR3 region is CASSQGGYGGASDTQYF. CDR3 sequence (DNA): TGCGCCAGCAGCCAAGGAGGGTATGGGGGGGCCTCAGATACGCAGTATTTT. This rearrangement joins TRBV4-3 to TRBJ2-3; tentative D call: TRBD2 (7 bases). Trimming pared 1 base from V and 4 bases from J, leaving 18 bases between. Germline lookup yields CDR1 LGHNA and CDR2 YSLEER. The length of the CDR3 is 17 residues.

The gene calls are TRBV29-1 and TRBJ1-1; D is uncertain. V gave up 0 bases and J gave up 3 bases, with 14 bases separating them. Germline V lookup: CDR1 SQVTM, CDR2 ANQGSEA. The CDR3 loop spans 15 amino acids. The CDR3 coding sequence is TGCAGCGTTGAAGAGACCCGGAGCGGGCACACTGAAGCTTTCTTT. Translation gives CSVEETRSGHTEAFF.

V usage is TRBV6-1 and J usage is TRBJ2-2; 11 positions match TRBD1. V gave up 2 bases and J gave up 8 bases; unmatched junction bases: 7. The germline V gene encodes CDR1 MNHNS and CDR2 SASEGT. CDR3 size: 16 residues. CDR3 residues: CASSELGQGVFGELFF. Here the CDR3 DNA reads TGTGCCAGCAGTGAACTGGGACAGGGGGTCTTTGGGGAGCTGTTTTTT.